The present TCR beta chain was sequenced within a study of cytomegalovirus exposure and HLA in healthy donors. Turning to this clone: Its antigen remains unidentified.

This CDR3 contains 14 residues. V lost 8 bases, J lost 6 bases, and 12 bases stayed unmatched. Per the germline V gene, CDR1 is MNHEY and CDR2 is SMNVEV (reference sequence). The PCR contained 60 Vbeta and 13 Jbeta primers. Clones were read by immunoSEQ multiplex PCR, and TCRdb kept only the in-frame ones, dropping some. This sample has tens of thousands of clones; around a tenth occur once, and the top ten carry about 25%. Each of the donors was a healthy bone marrow donor. Study-level findings and limits: Later, an analysis found that common viral pathogens appeared to be linked with several of the most significant clusters. Most of the TCR beta V segments (in an earlier analysis) were productive either about 87% or about 30% of the time.

Sequences were obtained from PBMCs. The origin of this receptor is a man between 60 and 70 years old in good health and CMV-seropositive. The chain recombines TRBV27 with TRBJ2-7; 8 bases map to TRBD1. CDR3 sequence reads: CASSRTGSIGEQYV. CDR3 sequence (DNA): TGTGCCAGCTCTCGGACAGGGTCTATCGGCGAGCAGTACGTC.